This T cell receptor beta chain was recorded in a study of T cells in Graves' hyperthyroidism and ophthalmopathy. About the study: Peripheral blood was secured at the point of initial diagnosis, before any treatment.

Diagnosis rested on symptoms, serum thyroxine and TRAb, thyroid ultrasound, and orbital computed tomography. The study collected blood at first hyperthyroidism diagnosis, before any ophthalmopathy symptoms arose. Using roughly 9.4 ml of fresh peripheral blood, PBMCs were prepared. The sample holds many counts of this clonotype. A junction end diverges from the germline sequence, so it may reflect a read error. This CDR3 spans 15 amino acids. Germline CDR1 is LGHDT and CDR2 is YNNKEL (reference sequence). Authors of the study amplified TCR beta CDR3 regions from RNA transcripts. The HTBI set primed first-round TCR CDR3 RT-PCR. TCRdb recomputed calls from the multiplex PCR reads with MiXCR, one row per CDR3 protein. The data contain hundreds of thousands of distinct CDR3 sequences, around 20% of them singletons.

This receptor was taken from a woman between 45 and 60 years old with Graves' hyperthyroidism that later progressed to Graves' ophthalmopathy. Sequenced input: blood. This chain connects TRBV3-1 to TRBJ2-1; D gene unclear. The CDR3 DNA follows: TGTGCCAGCAGCGAAGAACACCTCTCCTACAATGAGCAGTTCTTC. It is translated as CASSEEHLSYNEQFF.